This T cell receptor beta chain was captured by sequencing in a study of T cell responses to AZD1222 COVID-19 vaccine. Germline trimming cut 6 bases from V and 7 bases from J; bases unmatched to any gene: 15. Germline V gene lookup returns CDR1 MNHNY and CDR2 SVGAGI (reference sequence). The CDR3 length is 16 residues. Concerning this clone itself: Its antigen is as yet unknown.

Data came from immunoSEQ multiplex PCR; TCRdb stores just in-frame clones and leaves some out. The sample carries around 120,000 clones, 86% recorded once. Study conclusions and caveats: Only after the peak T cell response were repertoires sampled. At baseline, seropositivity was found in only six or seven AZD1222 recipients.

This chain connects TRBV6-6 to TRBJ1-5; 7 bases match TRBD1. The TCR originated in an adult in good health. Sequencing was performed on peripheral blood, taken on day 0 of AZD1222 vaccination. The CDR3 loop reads CASSRSEDRVGQPQHF. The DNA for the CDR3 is TGTGCCAGCAGCCGAAGCGAAGACAGGGTAGGCCAGCCCCAGCATTTT.